Listed below are T cell receptor beta chains from one sample, sequenced in a study of T cell changes during pregnancy in multiple sclerosis. Data came from immunoSEQ multiplex PCR; TCRdb stores just in-frame clones and leaves some out. The sample lists about 31,000 clones, about nine tenths seen once, with 3.5% to 4.5% in the top ten. This material consisted of CD8+ T cells from peripheral blood mononuclear cells, taken in the second trimester of pregnancy. These receptors originate from a female donor with multiple sclerosis, enrolled in a pregnancy study. Both conserved end residues are part of each CDR3. The D gene is left open where the match is weak.

v_call,d_call,cdr3_aa
TRBV19,-,CASSLRGQNQPQHF
TRBV11-2,-,CASSMSGHEQFF
TRBV6-5,-,CASSYADTYGYTF
TRBV7-6,-,CASSLDGGGETQYF
TRBV18,TRBD1,CASSPGTGFYGYTF
TRBV5-1,TRBD1,CASSPGQGEAEAFF
TRBV29-1,-,CSASGIITSYEQYF
TRBV6-5,TRBD2,CASSQTSGERETQYF
TRBV13,-,CASSFNGGVNTEAFF
TRBV30,TRBD2,CAWSSIPSGRIYEQFF
TRBV7-2,-,CASSLLQGGELFF